The T cell receptor (beta chain) described here comes from a study of cytomegalovirus exposure and HLA in healthy donors. The study's findings and limits: One later analysis reportedly identified an Asian-associated ancestry cluster that showed fewer N-insertions than the approximately 710-donor mean.

To note about this clone: Antigen: not known.

The PCR ran on 60 Vbeta and 13 Jbeta primers. The method was immunoSEQ multiplex PCR; TCRdb's version includes in-frame clones alone and lacks a portion of them. The sample shows about 75,000 clones, 84% of them seen only once. The CDR3 contains 15 residues. The germline CDR1 and CDR2 sequences are LGHNA and YNFKEQ. V was pared by 4 bases and J by 2 bases, with 12 bases between. The TCR originated in a man in his 70s in good health and CMV-seropositive. Input material: PBMCs. This chain joins TRBV4-2 and TRBJ1-5; D gene uncertain. The CDR3, as DNA: TGTGCCAGCAGCCTGACCTCCGGGGGCAATCAGCCCCAGCATTTT. Protein sequence: CASSLTSGGNQPQHF.